Listed below are T cell receptor beta chains from one sample, sequenced in a study of T cell responses to AZD1222 COVID-19 vaccine. Sequenced by immunoSEQ multiplex PCR; TCRdb stores in-frame clones only, minus some. The sample records about 84,000 clones, 80% to 90% being singletons. The sequencing used peripheral blood, collected on day 0 of AZD1222 vaccination. These receptors were collected from an adult in good health. Each CDR3 is given with its conserved first and last residue. The order of the fields is J gene, clone size, D gene, V gene, CDR3 protein, CDR3 DNA. The D gene is left open where the match is weak. Clone sizes are given selectively: once, few, many, or a class where the clone is expanded.

>TRBJ1-4|-|-|TRBV7-9
CASSFMGREKLFF
TGTGCCAGCAGCTTCATGGGGAGGGAAAAACTGTTTTTT
>TRBJ1-1|-|-|TRBV7-2
CASSPNQGRRDTEAFF
TGTGCCAGCAGCCCCAATCAGGGCAGGCGGGACACTGAAGCTTTCTTT
>TRBJ2-7|-|TRBD1|TRBV9
CASSALGQGVDEQYF
TGTGCCAGCAGCGCGCTGGGACAGGGGGTTGACGAGCAGTACTTC
>TRBJ2-7|-|-|TRBV18
CASSPSLGSTYEQYF
TGTGCCAGCTCACCAAGTCTGGGCAGCACCTACGAGCAGTACTTC
>TRBJ2-7|-|-|TRBV28
CASSSTGTPYEQYF
TGTGCCAGCAGTTCTACCGGGACCCCCTACGAGCAGTACTTC
>TRBJ2-7|-|-|TRBV3-1/TRBV3-2
CASSQDLGIYEQYF
TGTGCCAGCAGCCAAGATCTCGGGATCTACGAGCAGTACTTC
>TRBJ2-7|-|TRBD1|TRBV28
CASIRTGSGEQYF
TGTGCCAGCATCCGGACAGGGTCCGGCGAGCAGTACTTC
>TRBJ2-1|few|TRBD1|TRBV2
CASSWDSFEQFF
TGTGCCAGCAGTTGGGACAGCTTTGAGCAGTTCTTC
>TRBJ1-4|-|TRBD1|TRBV9
CASSAGTGELGLFF
TGTGCCAGCAGCGCAGGGACAGGGGAGTTAGGACTGTTTTTT
>TRBJ1-2|-|TRBD1|TRBV29-1
CSVGGQDGYTF
TGCAGCGTTGGAGGACAGGACGGCTACACCTTC
>TRBJ2-3|-|-|TRBV7-2
CASSLVGSDSTDTQYF
TGTGCCAGCAGCTTAGTCGGATCAGATAGCACAGATACGCAGTATTTT
>TRBJ1-2|-|TRBD1|TRBV19
CASSIWDRGYDGYTF
TGTGCCAGTAGTATTTGGGACAGGGGGTACGATGGCTACACCTTC
>TRBJ2-1|-|-|TRBV18
CASSPLSGDEQFF
TGTGCCAGCTCACCATTAAGTGGTGATGAGCAGTTCTTC
>TRBJ2-2|-|TRBD2|TRBV5-4
CASSLELALNTGELFF
TGTGCCAGCAGCTTGGAACTAGCGTTAAACACCGGGGAGCTGTTTTTT
>TRBJ1-1|-|-|TRBV28
CASSSGDRTEAFF
TGTGCCAGCAGTTCAGGGGATCGGACTGAAGCTTTCTTT
>TRBJ2-3|-|TRBD2|TRBV27
CASSLSRPAGSTDTQYF
TGTGCCAGCAGTTTATCGAGGCCAGCGGGAAGCACAGATACGCAGTATTTT
>TRBJ1-6|-|-|TRBV9
CASSVDVDTRSPLHF
TGTGCCAGCAGCGTAGATGTTGACACTCGGTCACCCCTCCACTTT
>TRBJ2-3|-|-|TRBV27
CASSLSGLADTQYF
TGTGCCAGCAGTTTATCAGGGCTTGCAGATACGCAGTATTTT
>TRBJ1-1|few|-|TRBV6-2/TRBV6-3
CASSYQVANTEAFF
TGTGCCAGCAGTTACCAGGTAGCTAACACTGAAGCTTTCTTT
>TRBJ2-2|-|TRBD2|TRBV30
CAWSALGGSDTGELFF
TGTGCCTGGAGTGCTCTAGGCGGGAGTGATACCGGGGAGCTGTTTTTT
>TRBJ2-1|-|TRBD2|TRBV4-3
CASSQGTSGYNEQFF
TGCGCCAGCAGCCAAGGGACTAGCGGATACAATGAGCAGTTCTTC
>TRBJ1-6|-|TRBD1|TRBV5-4
CASSRQGNSYNSPLHF
TGTGCCAGCAGTCGACAGGGAAACTCCTATAATTCACCCCTCCACTTT
>TRBJ2-7|-|TRBD2|TRBV4-3
CATNAVGLAGTTNTYEQYF
TGCGCCACAAACGCAGTAGGACTAGCGGGCACAACTAATACCTACGAGCAGTACTTC
>TRBJ1-4|-|-|TRBV12-3/TRBV12-4
CASRPPGVEKLFF
TGTGCCAGCCGCCCCCCCGGGGTGGAAAAACTGTTTTTT
>TRBJ1-5|-|TRBD1|TRBV6-5
CAEGASREPQHF
TGTGCCGAGGGGGCATCTCGGGAGCCCCAGCATTTT
>TRBJ2-7|-|TRBD2|TRBV7-8
CASSSGLAGDEQYF
TGTGCCAGCAGCTCGGGACTAGCGGGAGACGAGCAGTACTTC
>TRBJ1-5|-|TRBD1|TRBV11-2
CASSRRGQGHF
TGTGCCAGCAGCCGACGGGGACAGGGTCATTTT
>TRBJ1-4|-|TRBD1|TRBV28
CASSPQGDNEKLFF
TGTGCCAGCAGCCCACAGGGGGATAATGAAAAACTGTTTTTT
>TRBJ2-7|-|-|TRBV2
CASSESGSTYF
TGTGCCAGCAGTGAGTCAGGTTCGACGTACTTC
>TRBJ1-2|-|-|TRBV7-6
CASSLPGESYGYTF
TGTGCCAGCAGCTTACCAGGGGAAAGCTATGGCTACACCTTC
>TRBJ2-3|once|TRBD1|TRBV28
CASSSQGQGTDTQYF
TGTGCCAGCAGTTCCCAGGGACAGGGGACAGATACGCAGTATTTT
>TRBJ1-3|-|-|TRBV5-1
CASSLDSGTGNTIYF
TGCGCCAGCAGCTTGGATTCAGGTACCGGAAACACCATATATTTT
>TRBJ1-1|-|TRBD1|TRBV4-2
CASSLTGTATEAFF
TGTGCCAGCAGCTTGACTGGGACAGCCACTGAAGCTTTCTTT
>TRBJ2-1|-|TRBD1|TRBV7-3
CASSPHGTGDNEQFF
TGTGCCAGCAGCCCTCATGGGACAGGCGACAATGAGCAGTTCTTC
>TRBJ1-3|-|-|TRBV9
CASSDARRNGNTIYF
TGTGCCAGCAGTGATGCAAGAAGGAATGGAAACACCATATATTTT
>TRBJ1-6|-|-|TRBV19
CASSIGQGNSPLHF
TGTGCCAGTAGTATCGGGCAGGGTAATTCACCCCTCCACTTT
>TRBJ1-1|-|TRBD1|TRBV5-4
CASSRTGVEAFF
TGTGCCAGCAGCCGGACAGGAGTTGAAGCTTTCTTT
>TRBJ1-5|-|TRBD1|TRBV6-4
CASHSDRGPSQPQHF
TGTGCCAGTCACAGTGACAGGGGGCCGAGCCAGCCCCAGCATTTT
>TRBJ2-1|-|-|TRBV7-9
CASSLVGNEQFF
TGTGCCAGCAGCTTAGTGGGTAATGAGCAGTTCTTC
>TRBJ2-3|-|-|TRBV5-6
CASSPAAETPTDTQYF
TGTGCCAGCAGCCCCGCGGCGGAGACGCCCACAGATACGCAGTATTTT
>TRBJ2-7|-|TRBD2|TRBV5-1
CASSLAGGSYEQYF
TGCGCCAGCAGCTTGGCTGGCGGGAGTTACGAGCAGTACTTC
>TRBJ2-2|-|-|TRBV19
CASTKGGSAAAGELFF
TGTGCCAGTACCAAAGGGGGTAGCGCCGCGGCCGGGGAGCTGTTTTTT
>TRBJ1-5|-|-|TRBV11-2
CASSPAQYSQPQHF
TGTGCCAGCAGCCCGGCTCAGTACTCTCAGCCCCAGCATTTT
>TRBJ1-1|-|-|TRBV10-3
CAISESGQKAFF
TGTGCCATCAGTGAGTCAGGACAGAAAGCTTTCTTT
>TRBJ2-3|few|-|TRBV7-2
CASSFWADTQYF
TGTGCCAGCAGCTTCTGGGCAGATACGCAGTATTTT
>TRBJ2-4|once|-|TRBV5-6
CASSLIQLMGAKNIQYF
TGTGCCAGCAGCTTGATTCAGCTAATGGGGGCCAAAAACATTCAGTACTTC
>TRBJ2-3|once|-|TRBV13
CASSLPGVWIDTQYF
TGTGCCAGCAGCCTTCCCGGAGTCTGGATAGATACGCAGTATTTT
>TRBJ1-4|once|-|TRBV6-5
CASGRWAATNEKLFF
TGTGCCAGCGGGAGGTGGGCCGCAACTAATGAAAAACTGTTTTTT
>TRBJ2-7|-|TRBD1|TRBV7-9
CASSLGQAAYEQYF
TGTGCCAGCAGCTTGGGACAGGCGGCCTACGAGCAGTACTTC
>TRBJ1-4|-|-|TRBV6-6
CASTSGLGSTGEKLFF
TGTGCCAGCACATCGGGGCTGGGCTCCACGGGCGAAAAACTGTTTTTT